This T cell receptor beta chain was recorded in a study of cytomegalovirus exposure and HLA in healthy donors. General observations from the study: A missense DCLRE1C variant was associated with V- and J-gene trimming of TCR beta chains in a later analysis, and an independent cohort replicated the association. Under in vitro conditions, a few CMV-associated chains were confirmed as specific for CMV antigens. A later analysis associated 15,000 to 20,000 TCR beta sequences with HLA alleles at a 0.05 false discovery rate. Researchers catalogued some 160 TCR beta chains as cytomegalovirus-associated.

As for this clone: The target antigen is unknown.

PCR amplification relied on 60 Vbeta primers (plus 13 Jbeta primers). Data came from immunoSEQ multiplex PCR; TCRdb stores just in-frame clones and leaves some out. The sample includes more than 150,000 clones, about four fifths of them seen just once. The CDR3 runs to 15 residues. V dropped 1 base and J dropped 5; count of bases not matched to a gene: 5. The V gene's germline CDR1 is MNHNS and CDR2 SASEGT. Sequencing was carried out using PBMCs. The chain joins TRBV6-1 to TRBJ1-5; TRBD1 matches at 7 bases. This TCR came from a woman aged 25 to 39 in good health and CMV-seropositive. CDR3 sequence reads: CASSEGGQPDQPQHF. CDR3 DNA sequence: TGTGCCAGCAGTGAAGGGGGACAGCCAGATCAGCCCCAGCATTTT.